This TCR beta chain derives from a study of metastatic and nonmetastatic thyroid tumors. Overall study: Samples came from malignant and benign thyroid patients, and repertoires were compared across blood and tumor or nodule tissue.

The CDR3 runs 15 residues. The V end was cut by 1 base, the J end by 1 base, with 10 bases between. CDR1 MDHEN and CDR2 SYDVKM come from the germline V gene. As processed by the authors: A papillary thyroid cancer distant-metastasis classifier was built from CDR3 differences across clinicopathological groups. TCRdb reanalyzed the PCR reads with MiXCR. The V and J calls reflect TCRdb's pipeline rather than the authors' work. The sample lists just over 15,000 clones; 3% to 4% were seen once. Thyroid surgery took place with no prior treatment in any patient. This clone was seen more than once but under ten times.

This receptor was identified in a female donor with papillary thyroid cancer or a benign thyroid nodule (not recorded which). Some clones in this sample may be carry-over from other donors' samples. The chain employs TRBV28 and TRBJ2-5; maybe TRBD2 (6 bases). What was sequenced was tumor tissue. CDR3 sequence reads: CASSLSAGGQETQYF. CDR3 DNA: TGTGCCAGCAGTTTATCGGCCGGGGGCCAAGAGACCCAGTACTTC.